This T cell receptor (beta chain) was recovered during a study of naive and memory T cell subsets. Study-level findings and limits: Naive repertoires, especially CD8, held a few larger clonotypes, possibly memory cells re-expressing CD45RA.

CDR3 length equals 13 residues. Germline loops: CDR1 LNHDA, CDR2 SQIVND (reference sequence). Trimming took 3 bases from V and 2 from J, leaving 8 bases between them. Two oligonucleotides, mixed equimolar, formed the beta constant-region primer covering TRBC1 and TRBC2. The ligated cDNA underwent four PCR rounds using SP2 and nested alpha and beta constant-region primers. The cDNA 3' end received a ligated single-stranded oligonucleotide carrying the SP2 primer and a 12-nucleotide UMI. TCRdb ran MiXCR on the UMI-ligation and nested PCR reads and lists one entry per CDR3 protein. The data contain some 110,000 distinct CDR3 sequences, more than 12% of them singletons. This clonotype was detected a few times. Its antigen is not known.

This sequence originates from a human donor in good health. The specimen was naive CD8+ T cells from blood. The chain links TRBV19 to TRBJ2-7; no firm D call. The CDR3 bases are TGTGCCAGTAGTATGAAGGACCCCTACGAGCAGTACTTC. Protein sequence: CASSMKDPYEQYF.